This T cell receptor beta chain was sequenced in a study of blood T cells in healthy people across ages. Study background: Every two T cells gave about one barcoded beta molecule via template switching.

Germline V gene lookup returns CDR1 MNHEY and CDR2 SMNVEV (reference sequence). Trimming stripped 2 bases from V and 6 bases from J, with 11 bases between. The CDR3 has 14 residues. The authors ran a second PCR of about 6 to 11 cycles using a sample-barcoded 5' primer and a J-beta primer mix. TCRdb called the 5' RACE reads again in MiXCR, with one record for every CDR3 protein. The sample yields more than 900,000 distinct CDR3 sequences, about 28% seen once. The same specimen was also included in a second study, on T cells of mothers and their children. According to that study: Reads recorded for TCR beta CDR3 numbered over 9 million per mother and several million per child. The shaping of TCR recombination output by thymic selection is similar in related and unrelated pairs. Overlap in related mother-child pairs always slightly exceeded unrelated pairs, never significantly.

This chain connects TRBV27 to TRBJ2-1; the D is unclear. Specimen: blood. This TCR came from a woman between 35 and 50 years old in good health. The CDR3 bases are TGTGCCAGCAGTTTAGTAGTAGCTGGCAATGAGCAGTTCTTC. Its protein is CASSLVVAGNEQFF.